The present T cell receptor (beta chain) was sequenced within a study of shared clonotypes between healthy human individuals (TCRdb year 2020). In terms of the full investigation: The cohort included a few men and a couple of women between 18 and 49 years of age. For each donor, three plates each were used for CD4 naive and CD4 memory, two plates were used for CD8 naive, and one plate was used for CD8 memory. Blood TCR repertoires of four to six healthy adults were deeply sequenced to estimate repertoire size and the extent of clonotype sharing between individuals. Between about 0.94 and 8.9 billion PBMCs per donor were obtained by leukapheresis. To increase sequencing depth and limit assay-specific biases, TCR repertoire library preparation and sequencing were carried out by different laboratories using diverse techniques. What the research found in general, with its limitations: Because the study included a small number of donors, the genetic and exposure-history diversity represented was limited. Sampling was limited to blood, and TCR repertoires in tissue likely differ from TCR repertoires in blood. Pairwise subsampling led to the expectation that sequencing depth would affect the degree of clonotype sharing among donors. When a handful of donors were compared, the shared fraction of clonotypes was about 5.5% for naive CD4, roughly 3.3% for naive CD8, roughly 2.3% for memory CD4, and around 0.37% for memory CD8. Naive subsets generally had larger estimated clonotype richness than memory subsets did. Clonotypes shared by all four sorted-subset donors showed higher generation probabilities than non-shared clonotypes. Rarefaction of sorted-subset datasets indicated incomplete sequencing despite the large sequencing depth.

Donors were healthy HIV-negative adults with no recently reported acute infections or vaccinations. Every donor was a Caucasian adult residing in Nashville, Tennessee, USA. CD4+ T cells were enriched by magnetic negative selection, after which naive cells were positively selected on CD45RA and the negative fraction was taken as the memory subset. After blood collection by leukapheresis, PBMCs were isolated using Ficoll-Histopaque density gradient centrifugation and then cryopreserved in the vapor phase of liquid nitrogen. Analytical flow cytometry was used to check the purity and quantity of every magnetically sorted T cell population. Genomic DNA was isolated from each sorted fraction and quantified by UV absorbance on a Nanodrop 2000c. About this clone itself: Its antigen has not been determined. No base qualities exist here, and no much larger clone lies one base off it.

V gives up 0 bases and J gives up 14 bases, and the segment between their germline ends measures 20 bases. CDR1 SGHNT and CDR2 YYREEE were looked up in the germline V gene (reference sequence). Counted from cysteine to phenylalanine, this CDR3 has 14 amino acids. Solely the CDR3 DNA is kept, with 42 bases framed from the first base. TCR CDR3 regions were amplified from genomic DNA by multiplex PCR using the deep immunoSEQ assay. Genomic DNA extracted from each cell subset was distributed evenly over all wells of several immunoSEQ 96-well plates, and each plate served as one replicate. Each replicate PCR for sorted subsets received around 200 ng genomic DNA, equal to about 29,000 T cell genomes. Purified libraries were quantified with a Qubit 3.0 fluorometer, sized on a Bioanalyzer 2100, and re-quantified with the KAPA Library Quantification kit. Every immunoSEQ 96-well plate was sequenced on a separate single-read 150-cycle Illumina NextSeq 550 flow cell. As for how the authors treated the data: Because the immunoSEQ output held only junctional sequences and lacked quality scores, the filtering could not match the filtering applied to full-length reads. To assign V/J genes and CDR3, sequences were annotated against IMGT germline references using PyIR, a Python wrapper for IgBLAST v1.9. Any read was removed if the V/J assignment was weak (E-value above 1e-6), the CDR3 was missing, or the read contained stop codons, out-of-frame junctions, or ambiguous translated residues. V3J clonotypes were defined as sequences sharing the same inferred V gene, J gene, and CDR3 amino acid sequence. To compute the percentage overlap between repertoires, the number of shared unique clonotypes was divided by the size of the smaller repertoire. Richness of each repertoire was evaluated using RTK rarefaction, the Chao1 estimator, and Recon v2.1 estimates of unobserved clonotypes. Generation probabilities for all TCRbeta clonotypes obtained by the gDNA method from several donors were computed using OLGA. The immuneACCESS repertoire file appears here via TCRdb, limited to in-frame rearrangements. These files lack a portion of the clones; in checked studies, under half of the deficit traces to unresolved V genes, and the cause of the others is not known. The V and J calls and clone size were taken over from that table, and D and trimming were inferred from the DNA. This sample gives about 2.3 million clones in total; 80% to 95% of them show up just once. The ten biggest clones cover 0.3% to 0.4% of the sample.

The chain is assembled from TRBV5-4 and TRBJ1-2; no confident D gene assignment can be made. The sequencing sample was made of naive CD4+ T cells from PBMCs. This specimen's cell subset or site label, per the study, means: CD45RA+ positively selected. The sequence derives from a man in his late teens or twenties in good health. Some clones in this sample may be carry-over from other donors' samples. The CDR3 has the sequence CASSLDYNRGALTF. The sequenced DNA: TGTGCCAGCAGCTTGGATTATAACCGGGGAGCGCTTACCTTC.